This T cell receptor beta chain emerged from a study of glioma-infiltrating T cells. Trimming removed 5 bases at V and 0 bases at J, with 14 bases between. There are 16 residues in the CDR3. From germline, CDR1 is KGHSH and CDR2 LQKENI. General study results and limits: Very few CDR3 sequences were shared between tissue and blood. Non-neoplastic patients had below-expected tissue-blood divergence, while all gliomas exceeded expectation.

Using RNA template, CDR3s of TCR alpha and beta were amplified with iRepertoire arm-PCR. Tissue mRNA or PBMC total RNA, roughly 85-450 ng, went into one-step reverse transcription and amplification. MiXCR was run by TCRdb on the multiplex PCR reads, yielding one entry per CDR3 protein. The repertoire has about 140,000 distinct CDR3 sequences, more than 35% of them found once; the top ten carry 20% to 25%. With respect to this clonotype: Its specificity is unknown.

The TCR originated in a human donor with low-grade glioma or glioblastoma, undergoing nonglioma brain surgery, or in good health (not recorded which). The chain uses TRBV18 and TRBJ2-4; D not certain. Sequenced sample: glioma tissue, nonneoplastic brain tissue, or PBMCs (not recorded which). The CDR3 region is CASSNTPGLAKNIQYF. The CDR3 DNA reads as TGTGCCAGCTCAAACACCCCAGGCCTAGCCAAAAACATTCAGTACTTC.